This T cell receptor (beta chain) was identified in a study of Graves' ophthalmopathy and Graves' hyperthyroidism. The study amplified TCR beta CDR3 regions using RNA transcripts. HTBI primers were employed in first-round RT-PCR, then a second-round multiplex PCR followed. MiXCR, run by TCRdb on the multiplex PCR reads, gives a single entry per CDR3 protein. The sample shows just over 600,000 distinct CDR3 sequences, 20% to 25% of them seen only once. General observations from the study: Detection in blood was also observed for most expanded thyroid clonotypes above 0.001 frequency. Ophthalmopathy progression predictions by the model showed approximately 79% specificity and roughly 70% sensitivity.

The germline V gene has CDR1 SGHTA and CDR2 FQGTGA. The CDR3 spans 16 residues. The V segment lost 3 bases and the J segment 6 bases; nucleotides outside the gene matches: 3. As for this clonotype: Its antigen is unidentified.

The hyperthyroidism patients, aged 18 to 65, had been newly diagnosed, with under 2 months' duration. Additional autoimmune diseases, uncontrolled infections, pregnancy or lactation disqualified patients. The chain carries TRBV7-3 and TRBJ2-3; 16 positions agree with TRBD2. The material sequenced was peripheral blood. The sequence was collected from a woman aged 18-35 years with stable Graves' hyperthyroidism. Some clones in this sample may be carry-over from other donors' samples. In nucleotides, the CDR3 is TGTGCCAGCAGCTTGGGACTAGCGGGGGGGTCTGATACGCAGTATTTT. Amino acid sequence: CASSLGLAGGSDTQYF.